This passage covers 28 T cell receptor beta chains from one sample sequenced in a study of CD8+CD57+ T cells in acquired aplastic anemia. CDR3 and TCR beta VDJ profiling relied on genomic DNA as the template. In TCRdb, the reads were re-called with MiXCR into one record per CDR3 protein. The data contain roughly 160,000 distinct CDR3 sequences, 63% of them singletons. The sample comprised sorted CD4+, CD8+, or CD8+CD57+ T cells (not recorded which) from PBMCs. The receptors here all came from a human donor in good health.

The chain employs TRBV7-2 and TRBJ2-5; the match to TRBD2 covers 8 bases. The CDR3 extends over 17 amino acids. After removal of 1 base from V and 2 bases from J, the junction contained 9 bases not matched to a gene. Germline CDR1 is SGHTA and CDR2 is FQGNSA. The CDR3 region is CASSLGRGGGRQETQYF. The CDR3 bases are TGTGCCAGCAGCTTAGGACGGGGGGGGGGGCGACAAGAGACCCAGTACTTC. The full variable domain, its missing parts supplied by reference TRBV7-2 and TRBJ2-5, is GAGVSQSPSNKVTEKGKDVELRCDPISGHTALYWYRQSLGQGLEFLIYFQGNSAPDKSGLPSDRFSAERTGGSVSTLTIQRTQQEDSAVYLCASSLGRGGGRQETQYFGPGTRLLVL.

Of note for this clonotype: The junction does not match germline at one end; this may be a read error. This chain uses TRBV25-1 with TRBJ2-1, with 11 bases matching TRBD2. CDR3 size: 15 residues. Per the germline V gene, CDR1 is MGHDK and CDR2 is SYGVNS. Here the CDR3 reads CACSELAGGDSEQFF. The CDR3 coding sequence is TGTGCCTGCAGCGAATTAGCGGGGGGGGACAGTGAGCAGTTCTTC.

CDR3 in amino acids: CASSFSTGTGVYEQYF. The DNA of the CDR3 is TGTGCCAGCAGCTTTTCCACCGGGACAGGTGTCTACGAGCAGTACTTC. This chain links TRBV7-9 with TRBJ2-7; 8 bases are a match to TRBD1. With V trimmed by 3 bases and J by 3 bases, 10 bases remained unmatched. CDR3 size: 16 residues. Germline-derived CDR1 and CDR2 are SEHNR and FQNEAQ (reference sequence).

The V gene is TRBV6-5, the J gene TRBJ2-7; D unresolved. Per germline, CDR1 MNHEY and CDR2 SVGAGI. Between the trimmed V and J ends, which lost 2 bases and 3 bases, there was a span of 8 bases. This CDR3 is built from 13 residues. The CDR3 DNA sequence: TGTGCCAGCAGTTACCGAAGTGACTACGAGCAGTACTTC. It codes for CASSYRSDYEQYF.

The genes are TRBV10-3 and TRBJ2-7, with 7 bases fitting TRBD1. This CDR3 is built from 13 residues. J was trimmed by 7 bases and V by 10 bases; bases with no gene match: 13. Germline V gene data show CDR1 as ENHRY and CDR2 as SYGVKD. CDR3 sequence reads: CASSLGQATEQYF. The CDR3 region has the DNA TGTGCCAGCAGCCTCGGACAGGCGACGGAGCAGTACTTC.

This chain joins TRBV29-1 and TRBJ2-5, with 8 bases aligning to TRBD1. The junction had 6 bases not matched to a gene; V was cut back by 6 bases and J by 3 bases. This CDR3 has 13 residues. CDR1 is SQVTM, CDR2 ANQGSEA, per germline. The CDR3 nucleotides are TGCAGCGTCGATCGGGACAGGAAAGAGACCCAGTACTTC. Translating gives CSVDRDRKETQYF.

The V gene is TRBV20-1, the J gene TRBJ2-3, with TRBD2 identical over 13 bases. V gave up 1 base and J gave up 7 bases; unmatched junction bases: 5. Germline V lookup: CDR1 DFQATT, CDR2 SNEGSKA (reference sequence). This CDR3 region has 15 residues. The CDR3 protein is CSARARTSGSNTQYF. Here the CDR3 DNA reads TGCAGTGCTAGAGCTAGGACTAGCGGGAGTAATACGCAGTATTTT.

This sequence joins TRBV19 and TRBJ1-5, with D possibly matching TRBD1 (6 bases). V lost 6 bases, J lost 1 base, and 13 bases lay in between. Looked up from germline, CDR1 is LNHDA and CDR2 is SQIVND (reference sequence). The CDR3 has 15 amino acids. The DNA for the CDR3 is TGTGCCAGTAGGGAACAGGGAAGGAGCAATCAGCCCCAGCATTTT. Translation: CASREQGRSNQPQHF.

There are many counts of this clonotype. The V gene is TRBV6-5, the J gene TRBJ2-3, with D unresolved. Germline CDR1 is MNHEY and CDR2 is SVGAGI. The V gene lost 4 bases and the J gene lost 4 bases, with 12 bases spanning the gap. The CDR3 extends over 14 amino acids. CDR3: CASSSGQSADTQYF. The CDR3 nucleotides are TGTGCCAGCAGTTCCGGGCAGTCCGCAGATACGCAGTATTTT.

This chain uses TRBV15 with TRBJ2-7; weak D call: TRBD2 (5 bases). V lost 0 bases and J 7 bases, leaving 10 bases between the germline ends. The CDR3 runs 13 residues. Germline values: CDR1 LNHNV, CDR2 YYDKDF (reference sequence). Written as DNA, the CDR3 is TGTGCCACCAGCAGAGATATCAGGAGGGAGCAGTACTTC. Amino acid sequence: CATSRDIRREQYF.

For the CDR3, the DNA is TGTGCCACCAGTGATACTAGGCAGGCAGGCACAGATACGCAGTATTTT. It encodes CATSDTRQAGTDTQYF. J is TRBJ2-3 and V is TRBV24-1, with D perhaps matching TRBD2 (5 bases). Germline CDR1 reads KGHDR; CDR2 reads SFDVKD. The CDR3 contains 16 residues. V was trimmed by 3 bases and J by 1 base, leaving 13 bases between them.

The chain is built from TRBV12-5 and TRBJ2-7; TRBD2 matches 9 bases. V trimming: 8 bases; J trimming: 4 bases; junction bases outside the gene matches: 6. Germline V gene sequence: CDR1 LGHNT, CDR2 FRNRAP. This CDR3 has 13 residues. The CDR3 region is CASFSGRLYEQYF. In nucleotides, the CDR3 is TGTGCTAGTTTTAGCGGGAGACTGTACGAGCAGTACTTC.

This CDR3 reads CAISDRVSDEQYF. DNA for the CDR3: TGTGCCATCAGCGACAGGGTCTCGGACGAGCAGTACTTC. This chain uses TRBV10-3 with TRBJ2-7, with 7 bases matching TRBD1. V lost 6 bases and J lost 5; bases outside the gene matches: 7. The length of the CDR3 is 13 residues. The V gene's germline CDR1 is ENHRY and CDR2 SYGVKD.

This clonotype was picked up one time. The chain combines TRBV12-3 or TRBV12-4 with TRBJ1-4, with TRBD1 identical over 8 bases. The CDR3 extends over 15 amino acids. After removal of 4 bases from V and 5 bases from J, the junction contained 6 bases not matched to a gene. Here the CDR3 DNA reads TGTGCCAGCAGTTCAGGGACAGGCAACAATGAAAAACTGTTTTTT. Amino acid sequence: CASSSGTGNNEKLFF.

The chain employs TRBV2 and TRBJ1-6, with D unresolved. From germline, CDR1 is SNHLY and CDR2 FYNNEI. V lost 6 bases and J 7 bases, leaving 13 bases between the germline ends. CDR3 length: 14 amino acids. CDR3 loop: CASSLKDRNSPLHF. In DNA, the CDR3 is TGTGCCAGCAGCTTAAAGGACCGGAATTCACCCCTCCACTTT. The whole variable domain, remainder taken from reference TRBV2 and TRBJ1-6, is EPEVTQTPSHQVTQMGQEVILRCVPISNHLYFYWYRQILGQKVEFLVSFYNNEISEKSEIFDDQFSVERPDGSNFTLKIRSTKLEDSAMYFCASSLKDRNSPLHFGNGTRLTVT.

The V and J genes are TRBV2 and TRBJ1-1; D is perhaps TRBD1 (6 bases). This CDR3 is built from 12 residues. V lost 4 bases, J lost 6 bases, and 9 bases lay in between. Germline V gives CDR1 SNHLY, CDR2 FYNNEI. Here the CDR3 DNA reads TGTGCCAGCAGTGGAAGGACAGCTGAAGCTTTCTTT. Its protein product is CASSGRTAEAFF.

CDR3 bases: TGTGCCATCAGTGAGGGGCAGTGGAACACTGAAGCTTTCTTT. Amino acid sequence: CAISEGQWNTEAFF. The chain employs TRBV10-3 and TRBJ1-1; unclear D gene. Trimming removed 2 bases at V and 1 base at J, with 8 bases between. Per germline, CDR1 ENHRY and CDR2 SYGVKD. The CDR3 spans 14 residues.

This clonotype was seen many times. The chain is built from TRBV19 and TRBJ1-5; 7 positions match TRBD1. The V and J ends lost 4 bases and 1 base, in that order; junction bases with no gene match: 10. CDR3 size: 17 residues. Germline assignment: CDR1 LNHDA and CDR2 SQIVND (reference sequence). The CDR3 DNA reads as TGTGCCAGTAGTAAAGACAGGGAGGTCTACAGCAATCAGCCCCAGCATTTT. This codes for CASSKDREVYSNQPQHF.

This clonotype has only a few counts. The gene calls are TRBV18 and TRBJ2-1; 7 bases map to TRBD1. This CDR3 has 14 residues. Losses at the gene ends were 3 bases for V and 4 bases for J; bases not matched to a gene: 3. The germline CDR1 and CDR2 sequences are KGHSH and LQKENI. DNA for the CDR3: TGTGCCAGCTCACCCACGACAGGGTACAATGAGCAGTTCTTC. It translates to CASSPTTGYNEQFF.

The chain is built from TRBV5-1 and TRBJ1-1; possibly TRBD1 for D (6 bases). The CDR3 totals 13 residues. V was pared by 5 bases and J by 7 bases, with 15 bases between. The germline gives CDR1 SGHRS, CDR2 YFSETQ. The chain's CDR3 is CASSSAGQNEAFF. The DNA for the CDR3 is TGCGCCAGCAGTTCGGCCGGACAGAATGAAGCTTTCTTT.

This chain joins TRBV7-9 and TRBJ2-5, with D unclear. This CDR3 spans 14 amino acids. Germline CDR1 reads SEHNR; CDR2 reads FQNEAQ (reference sequence). Trimming took off 1 base at V and 5 bases at J, with 11 bases between the two ends. The CDR3 DNA reads as TGTGCCAGCAGCTTAGTCGGACCTGGGGAGACCCAGTACTTC. Residues: CASSLVGPGETQYF.

V usage is TRBV6-5 and J usage is TRBJ1-6; the D gene is possibly TRBD1 (6 bases). CDR3 length equals 15 residues. V was clipped by 7 bases and J by 7 bases, with 17 bases between them. Germline V gene sequence: CDR1 MNHEY, CDR2 SVGAGI. The CDR3 nucleotides are TGTGCCAGCACCTCCCGGGGGCAGAGGAATTCACCCCTCCACTTT. Translating gives CASTSRGQRNSPLHF.

This chain joins TRBV7-2 and TRBJ2-3; TRBD2 agrees at 15 bases. V lost 8 bases and J lost 2; bases outside the gene matches: 11. The germline CDR1 and CDR2 sequences are SGHTA and FQGNSA. CDR3 size: 18 residues. Written as DNA, the CDR3 is TGTGCCAGCGGGACTAGCGGGAGGAGGGGATGGGCCACAGATACGCAGTATTTT. Protein product: CASGTSGRRGWATDTQYF.

This clonotype showed up just once. The chain links TRBV25-1 to TRBJ2-3, with 7 nucleotides matching TRBD2. Germline values: CDR1 MGHDK, CDR2 SYGVNS. The CDR3 is 17 amino acids. V shed 5 bases and J 6 bases; nucleotides not matched to a gene: 17. CDR3: CASSSGRGRAGRDTQYF. As DNA, the CDR3 is TGTGCCAGCAGTTCGGGTCGTGGGAGGGCCGGTAGGGATACGCAGTATTTT.

This clonotype was seen many times. The chain is built from TRBV19 and TRBJ2-7; 8 nucleotides align to TRBD2. CDR1 is LNHDA, CDR2 SQIVND, per germline (reference sequence). With V trimmed by 1 base and J by 4 bases, 6 bases remained unmatched. The CDR3 has 15 amino acids. The CDR3 nucleotides are TGTGCCAGTAGTATAGGCCCGCGGGAGGAGTACGAGCAGTACTTC. This sequence encodes CASSIGPREEYEQYF.

The rearrangement links TRBV19 to TRBJ1-4; D not certain. CDR1 is LNHDA and CDR2 is SQIVND in the germline V gene (reference sequence). The CDR3 contains 12 residues. V was trimmed by 6 bases and J by 8 bases, leaving 10 bases between them. CDR3 sequence (DNA): TGTGCCAGTAGGTTGGGAGACGAAAAACTGTTTTTT. Translating it yields CASRLGDEKLFF. The full variable domain, in which reference TRBV19 and TRBJ1-4 provide the parts outside the CDR3, is DGGITQSPKYLFRKEGQNVTLSCEQNLNHDAMYWYRQDPGQGLRLIYYSQIVNDFQKGDIAEGYSVSREKKESFPLTVTSAQKNPTAFYLCASRLGDEKLFFGSGTQLSVL.

This clonotype has only a few counts. The rearrangement uses TRBV20-1 and TRBJ2-7; possibly TRBD1 for D (6 bases). The V and J ends lost 0 bases and 1 base respectively, with 13 bases between them. This CDR3 has 15 amino acids. Germline V lookup: CDR1 DFQATT, CDR2 SNEGSKA (reference sequence). This chain's CDR3 is CSARDGQGRSYEQYF. Written as DNA, the CDR3 is TGCAGTGCTAGAGATGGGCAGGGGAGATCCTACGAGCAGTACTTC.

J is TRBJ2-5 and V is TRBV9, with 9 bases fitting TRBD2. V was pared by 4 bases and J by 5 bases, with 3 bases of the junction left unmatched. CDR3 length: 13 residues. Germline values: CDR1 SGDLS, CDR2 YYNGEE. The DNA of the CDR3 is TGTGCCAGCAGCCCCGCGGGGGGGGAGACCCAGTACTTC. Translated: CASSPAGGETQYF.